The 7 T cell receptor beta chains below were found in one sample sequenced in a study of Graves' ophthalmopathy and Graves' hyperthyroidism. Amplification targeted the TCR beta CDR3 regions, with RNA transcripts as the source material. Second-round multiplex PCR came after first-round RT-PCR with HTBI primers. TCRdb processed the multiplex PCR reads anew with MiXCR; each CDR3 protein has one entry. The table shows about 390,000 distinct CDR3 sequences, with 15% occurring only once. The sample was peripheral blood. These receptors all stem from a woman between 18 and 30 years old with stable Graves' hyperthyroidism.

V is TRBV6-2 or TRBV6-3 and J is TRBJ1-2; D is possibly TRBD1 (6 bases). From germline, CDR1 is MNHEY and CDR2 SVGEGT. The CDR3 length is 14 residues. V gave up 5 bases and J gave up 8 bases, with 18 bases separating them. The CDR3 spells CASSRRQERIGYTF. The CDR3 bases are TGTGCCAGCAGTCGCCGACAGGAGAGAATCGGCTACACCTTC.

The V gene is TRBV27, the J gene TRBJ1-5; D is ambiguous. Germline V gives CDR1 MNHEY, CDR2 SMNVEV (reference sequence). The CDR3 loop spans 13 amino acids. V gave up 6 bases and J gave up 8 bases, with 14 bases separating them. Here the CDR3 reads CASSKDQVEPQHF. In nucleotides, the CDR3 is TGTGCCAGCAGCAAGGACCAGGTCGAGCCCCAGCATTTT.

At least ten counts were recorded for this clonotype. This chain links TRBV19 with TRBJ1-5; maybe TRBD1 (5 bases). V gave up 5 bases and J gave up 2 bases, with 13 bases separating them. This CDR3 spans 15 amino acids. Looked up from germline, CDR1 is LNHDA and CDR2 is SQIVND (reference sequence). CDR3 DNA sequence: TGTGCCAGTAGTTCCGGGGCCGTGGGCAATCAGCCCCAGCATTTT. This codes for CASSSGAVGNQPQHF.

This clonotype was seen a few times. The CDR3 spells CASSPDGGGQYF. In nucleotides, the CDR3 is TGCGCCAGCAGCCCTGACGGGGGCGGGCAGTACTTC. J is TRBJ2-7 and V is TRBV4-1; D may match TRBD1 or TRBD2 (6 bases each). Trimming pared 4 bases from V and 9 bases from J, leaving 13 bases between. CDR1 and CDR2 (germline): MGHRA, YSYEKL. The CDR3 totals 12 residues.

This clonotype has a count of ten or more. The V gene is TRBV6-1, the J gene TRBJ2-2; TRBD2 agrees at 8 bases. The J segment lost 3 bases and the V segment lost 0 bases, leaving 0 bases of the junction unmatched. Germline V gene data show CDR1 as MNHNS and CDR2 as SASEGT. This CDR3 is built from 15 residues. CDR3 coding DNA: TGTGCCAGCAGTGAAGCTAGCGGGGACACCGGGGAGCTGTTTTTT. Protein product: CASSEASGDTGELFF.

The rearrangement joins TRBV19 to TRBJ2-7; perhaps TRBD2 as D (7 bases). The V and J ends lost 9 bases and 5 bases respectively, with 20 bases between them. The germline V gene encodes CDR1 LNHDA and CDR2 SQIVND (reference sequence). The CDR3 sequence is 14 residues long. CDR3: CASSPFGGGDEQYF. Written as DNA, the CDR3 is TGTGCCAGCTCACCTTTTGGGGGGGGCGACGAGCAGTACTTC.

This clonotype appeared many times. The rearrangement links TRBV2 to TRBJ2-5; the D gene could be TRBD1 or TRBD2 (7 bases each). Trimming stripped 8 bases from V and 2 bases from J, with 18 bases between. CDR1 and CDR2 from the germline V gene are SNHLY and FYNNEI. The CDR3 extends over 15 amino acids. CDR3 sequence: CASRFSGGGQETQYF. In DNA, the CDR3 is TGTGCCAGCCGGTTTTCAGGGGGGGGGCAAGAGACCCAGTACTTC.